Following are 20 T cell receptor beta chains from one sample sequenced in a study of blood T cell repertoires in COVID-19. Some clones are missing from TCRdb's copy, which holds only in-frame ones; the method was immunoSEQ multiplex PCR. Of 200,000 or so clones listed, around 85% are singletons. Sequencing was performed on PBMCs or T cells enriched from blood (not recorded which). The source is a woman between 40 and 50 years old with acute COVID-19.

The chain recombines TRBV5-6 with TRBJ2-5; D is perhaps TRBD2 (5 bases). Deletions cut 3 bases from V and 7 bases from J, with 13 bases between. The length of the CDR3 is 13 residues. CDR1 is SGHDT, CDR2 YYEEEE, per germline. CDR3 DNA: TGTGCCAGCAGCTGGCGGAGGAGGCCGACCCAGTACTTC. Its translation: CASSWRRRPTQYF.

V is TRBV5-1 and J is TRBJ2-1; no reliable D call. The CDR3 spans 12 residues. Germline assignment: CDR1 SGHRS and CDR2 YFSETQ. V lost 2 bases, J lost 3 bases, and 3 bases lay in between. The CDR3 is CASSFNYNEQFF. The CDR3 bases are TGCGCCAGCAGCTTTAACTACAATGAGCAGTTCTTC.

The chain uses TRBV20-1 and TRBJ2-1; D is uncertain. CDR1 and CDR2 (germline): DFQATT, SNEGSKA (reference sequence). The length of the CDR3 is 11 residues. V lost 0 bases to trimming and J lost 9 bases, with 6 bases between them. In nucleotides, the CDR3 is TGCAGTGCTAGAGATCCGTTTGAGCAGTTCTTC. It codes for CSARDPFEQFF.

The V call is TRBV4-3, the J call TRBJ2-3; the match to TRBD2 covers 10 bases. The J segment lost 4 bases and the V segment lost 1 base, leaving 8 bases of the junction unmatched. Germline V gives CDR1 LGHNA, CDR2 YSLEER. This CDR3 is 17 amino acids long. The CDR3 DNA sequence: TGCGCCAGCAGCCAAGGAAGGGCTAGCGGGGGAGCAGATACGCAGTATTTT. Amino acid sequence: CASSQGRASGGADTQYF.

The V and J genes are TRBV18 and TRBJ1-5, with TRBD1 as a possible D gene (6 bases). Germline-derived CDR1 and CDR2 are KGHSH and LQKENI. The CDR3 is 15 amino acids. V dropped 5 bases and J dropped 6 bases, with 17 bases sitting between them. The CDR3 sequence is CASSSTTGSSQPQHF. Written as DNA, the CDR3 is TGTGCCAGCTCATCTACCACAGGGAGTAGTCAGCCCCAGCATTTT.

This clone was picked up one time. The chain employs TRBV9 and TRBJ2-1; TRBD1 matches at 10 bases. CDR3 length: 15 amino acids. In germline, CDR1 is SGDLS, CDR2 YYNGEE. V was pared by 3 bases and J by 7 bases, with 7 bases of the junction left unmatched. The CDR3 DNA sequence: TGTGCCAGCAGCGGACAGGGGGCGCAGGGTAATGAGCAGTTCTTC. Protein sequence: CASSGQGAQGNEQFF.

CDR3 sequence: CASRPVRGLNNEQFF. The CDR3 region has the DNA TGTGCCAGCAGACCTGTCAGGGGGCTTAACAATGAGCAGTTCTTC. The J gene is TRBJ2-1, the V gene TRBV28, with TRBD1 matching over 8 bases. Germline-derived CDR1 and CDR2 are MDHEN and SYDVKM. The ends lost 6 bases at V and 5 bases at J; junction bases unmatched: 9. The CDR3 spans 15 residues.

J is TRBJ2-1 and V is TRBV30, with a weak D call TRBD1 (6 bases). V was trimmed by 4 bases and J by 6 bases, leaving 10 bases between them. This CDR3 has 12 amino acids. The germline V gene encodes CDR1 GTSNPN and CDR2 SVGIG (reference sequence). DNA for the CDR3: TGTGCCTGGACAGCCAGGGGCAATGAGCAGTTCTTC. Translating it yields CAWTARGNEQFF.

This clone was observed a handful of times. The chain uses TRBV4-3 and TRBJ2-7; D perhaps matches TRBD2 (5 bases). CDR1 and CDR2 from the germline V gene are LGHNA and YSLEER. The V end lost 1 base, the J end lost 5 bases, and 21 bases lay between the germline ends. This CDR3 is 17 amino acids long. CDR3 amino acids: CASSQASSPTPRNEQYF. The CDR3 region has the DNA TGCGCCAGCAGCCAAGCTTCTAGCCCCACCCCACGCAACGAGCAGTACTTC.

This chain uses TRBV24-1 with TRBJ1-6; tentative D call: TRBD1 (6 bases). Germline V gene data show CDR1 as KGHDR and CDR2 as SFDVKD. Between the trimmed V and J ends, which lost 8 bases and 5 bases, there was a span of 12 bases. The CDR3 covers 14 residues. In DNA, the CDR3 is TGTGCCACCAACTCAGGGGAAGATAATTCACCCCTCCACTTT. It yields the protein CATNSGEDNSPLHF.

This sequence joins TRBV5-1 and TRBJ2-7; D gene unclear. V was clipped by 4 bases and J by 5 bases, with 10 bases between them. The CDR3 covers 12 residues. CDR1 and CDR2 from the germline V gene are SGHRS and YFSETQ. The chain's CDR3 is CASSLHSNEQYF. The CDR3 DNA sequence: TGCGCCAGCAGCCTACACAGCAACGAGCAGTACTTC. Filled out from reference TRBV5-1 and TRBJ2-7, the complete variable domain reads KAGVTQTPRYLIKTRGQQVTLSCSPISGHRSVSWYQQTPGQGLQFLFEYFSETQRNKGNFPGRFSGRQFSNSRSEMNVSTLELGDSALYLCASSLHSNEQYFGPGTRLTVT.

This clone was detected only once. The V call is TRBV7-3, the J call TRBJ2-7; 7 nucleotides line up with TRBD1. Trimming took 5 bases from V and 0 from J; bases not matched to a gene: 10. The CDR3 covers 16 residues. Germline V lookup: CDR1 SGHTA, CDR2 FQGTGA. This CDR3 reads CASSLSGTARSYEQYF. The CDR3 bases are TGTGCCAGCAGCCTATCCGGGACAGCCCGCTCCTACGAGCAGTACTTC.

The chain joins TRBV7-9 to TRBJ2-4; TRBD1 might be the D (5 bases). Germline CDR1 reads SEHNR; CDR2 reads FQNEAQ (reference sequence). The V gene lost 8 bases and the J gene lost 0 bases, with 14 bases spanning the gap. This CDR3 has 15 amino acids. The CDR3 nucleotides read TGTGCCAGCGCGGTAGGGGTGTTAGCCAAAAACATTCAGTACTTC. Protein: CASAVGVLAKNIQYF. The full variable domain, in which reference TRBV7-9 and TRBJ2-4 provide the parts outside the CDR3, is DTGVSQNPRHKITKRGQNVTFRCDPISEHNRLYWYRQTLGQGPEFLTYFQNEAQLEKSRLLSDRFSAERPKGSFSTLEIQRTEQGDSAMYLCASAVGVLAKNIQYFGAGTRLSVL.

This clone was detected a few times. The chain joins TRBV2 to TRBJ1-2; D uncertain. The V and J ends lost 3 bases and 0 bases respectively, with 8 bases between them. Germline values: CDR1 SNHLY, CDR2 FYNNEI. This CDR3 is built from 14 residues. The CDR3 DNA is TGTGCCAGCAGTGATTCCGGGGCTAACTATGGCTACACCTTC. It specifies CASSDSGANYGYTF.

This clone was recorded once. V is TRBV30 and J is TRBJ1-4, with D possibly being TRBD1 (6 bases). This CDR3 has 16 residues. Germline V gene sequence: CDR1 GTSNPN, CDR2 SVGIG (reference sequence). V was shortened by 1 base and J by 3 bases, with 15 bases between the two germline ends. This CDR3 reads CAWSAYLTGPNEKLFF. The CDR3 nucleotides read TGTGCCTGGAGTGCCTACCTGACAGGACCTAATGAAAAACTGTTTTTT.

The CDR3 region has the DNA TGTGCCAGCAGTTTGGCCGAGGGGGTGGCCGGGGAGCTGTTTTTT. Its protein is CASSLAEGVAGELFF. The chain joins TRBV27 to TRBJ2-2; a possible D gene is TRBD1 (6 bases). Looked up from germline, CDR1 is MNHEY and CDR2 is SMNVEV (reference sequence). There are 15 residues in the CDR3. Trimming took 3 bases from V and 6 from J, leaving 14 bases between them.

This clone turned up a few times. The chain employs TRBV3-1 (or the pseudogene TRBV3-2) and TRBJ1-3; no clear D gene. V was cut by 0 bases and J by 3 bases, with 9 bases left in between. The CDR3 runs 15 residues. Germline V gene sequence: CDR1 LGHDT, CDR2 YNNKEL (reference sequence). The CDR3 spells CASSQDWTVGNTIYF. The CDR3 DNA reads TGTGCCAGCAGCCAAGATTGGACTGTTGGAAACACCATATATTTT.

J is TRBJ2-1 and V is TRBV28; D remains unclear. Germline values: CDR1 MDHEN, CDR2 SYDVKM. The germline V and J ends were trimmed by 6 bases and 6 bases, with 12 bases remaining between them. This CDR3 has 13 residues. The DNA for the CDR3 is TGTGCCAGCAGGCCCGCCGAGCCCAATGAGCAGTTCTTC. Amino acids: CASRPAEPNEQFF.

This clone has a single count. The V and J genes are TRBV12-3 or TRBV12-4 and TRBJ2-5, with 7 bases fitting TRBD2. The CDR3 sequence is 13 residues long. V was clipped by 2 bases and J by 5 bases; unmatched bases: 2. The CDR3 loop reads CASSLWGGETQYF. CDR3 coding DNA: TGTGCCAGCAGTTTATGGGGGGGGGAGACCCAGTACTTC.

V is TRBV3-1 (or the pseudogene TRBV3-2) and J is TRBJ1-1; tentatively, D is TRBD1 (5 bases). Trimming cost V 4 bases and J 2 bases, with 17 bases left between them. CDR3 length: 16 residues. Germline loops: CDR1 LGHDT, CDR2 YNNKEL (reference sequence). This chain's CDR3 is CASSPGRKRGNTEAFF. The CDR3 DNA reads as TGTGCCAGCAGCCCCGGACGAAAAAGGGGAAACACTGAAGCTTTCTTT.